This paragraph covers one TCR beta chain sequence. Its antigen is as yet unknown. The CDR3 totals 15 residues. V dropped 4 bases and J dropped 4; count of bases not matched to a gene: 9. Germline CDR1 is MNHNS and CDR2 is SASEGT. Study processing details: ImmunoSEQ sequences covered only the junction and lacked quality scores; filtering therefore differed. Profiling relied on immunoSEQ multiplex PCR, and the TCRdb table lists in-frame clones only, not all of them. The V and J calls and the clone size are those of that table, but D and trimming were determined from the DNA. Of roughly 2.2 million clones listed, 92% were seen once; the top ten hold 0.37%. This sample was included in a study of shared clonotypes between healthy human individuals. Overall study findings and caveats: In contrast to clonotypes shared by all four donors, non-shared clonotypes had lower generation probabilities.

This sequence originates from a man younger than 35 in good health. Some clones in this sample may be carry-over from other donors' samples. The rearrangement links TRBV6-1 to TRBJ2-7; 8 bases match TRBD2. Sequencing used naive CD4+ T cells from PBMCs. The subset: CD45RA+ positively selected. The CDR3 DNA reads TGTGCCAGCAGTGCCGCGGGAGCGGGAGAATACGAGCAGTACTTC. This gives the protein CASSAAGAGEYEQYF.